These T cell receptor beta chains were read from a single sample in a study of OX40 agonist ivuxolimab in advanced cancers. Assay: immunoSEQ multiplex PCR; the TCRdb copy retains only in-frame clones and omits some. This sample has fewer than 85,000 clones; 77% occur once, and the top ten carry over 1.5%. The sample here was CD4+ or CD8+ T cells sorted from blood, taken in a trial of the OX40 agonist ivuxolimab. These receptors were obtained from an adult with an advanced solid tumor such as melanoma, head and neck, liver or kidney cancer. Each CDR3 is given with its conserved first and last residue. The order of the fields is V gene, clone size, J gene, D gene, CDR3 DNA, CDR3 protein. A D gene is named only where the DNA matches it firmly. Clone size appears in some rows only: once, few, many, or a class for an expanded clone.

>TRBV4-2|NA|TRBJ1-2|NA
TGTGCCAGCAGCCAAGCGGGGGGCCAGGGGAGAAACTATGGCTACACCTTC
CASSQAGGQGRNYGYTF
>TRBV10-3|NA|TRBJ2-1|NA
TGTGCCATCAGTGACCTCCCCCATTCGGCTCGGGATGAGCAGTTCTTC
CAISDLPHSARDEQFF
>TRBV4-1|NA|TRBJ2-7|TRBD2
TGCGCCAGCAGCCAAGGACTAGCGGGAGTCTCCGAGCAGTACTTC
CASSQGLAGVSEQYF
>TRBV11-1|NA|TRBJ1-1|NA
TGTGCCAGCACGCATTCTGGTACGGAGAACACTGAAGCTTTCTTT
CASTHSGTENTEAFF
>TRBV10-3|NA|TRBJ2-5|NA
TGTGCCATCAGTGAGTCGGGCAGGGTGGGAGAGACCCAGTACTTC
CAISESGRVGETQYF
>TRBV10-2|NA|TRBJ2-7|TRBD2
TGCGCCAGCAGTTTGTTAGCGGGGGGATCCTACGAGCAGTACTTC
CASSLLAGGSYEQYF
>TRBV5-4|few|TRBJ2-3|TRBD2
TGTGCCAGCAGCTCGAGGACTAGCGGGGTTGGAGATACGCAGTATTTT
CASSSRTSGVGDTQYF
>TRBV5-4|NA|TRBJ1-1|NA
TGTGCCAGCAGCTTGGCTGTGACAGGTCTTTCCGGAACTGAAGCTTTCTTT
CASSLAVTGLSGTEAFF
>TRBV11-2|NA|TRBJ2-7|NA
TGTGCCAGCAGCTTAGGTGGCAGTAGGTTATACGAGCAGTACTTC
CASSLGGSRLYEQYF
>TRBV18|few|TRBJ2-7|TRBD1
TGTGCCAGCTCACCACCAGTGAGACAGGGCGAGCAGTACTTC
CASSPPVRQGEQYF
>TRBV28|once|TRBJ2-2|NA
TGTGCCAGCAGTAAGGAGACCGGGGAGCTGTTTTTT
CASSKETGELFF
>TRBV5-1|NA|TRBJ1-2|NA
TGCGCCAGCAGCTTGAGGACGGGGGGACACTATGGCTACACCTTC
CASSLRTGGHYGYTF
>TRBV7-9|medium-sized|TRBJ2-7|NA
TGTGCCAGCAGCCCGGCCAAGACGGCGGGCGAGCAGTACTTC
CASSPAKTAGEQYF
>TRBV30|NA|TRBJ2-5|NA
TGTGCCTGGAAAAGAAAAGAGACCCAGTACTTC
CAWKRKETQYF
>TRBV18|NA|TRBJ2-5|NA
TGTGCCAGCTCACAGATGACAGGAACTGAGACCCAGTACTTC
CASSQMTGTETQYF
>TRBV30|once|TRBJ2-7|TRBD1
TGTGCCTGGAGTATTCCGGGACAGGAACAAGAGAGGGACGAGCAGTACTTC
CAWSIPGQEQERDEQYF
>TRBV11-1|NA|TRBJ1-3|NA
TGTGCCAGCAGCTTATACGGCGGTACCTCTGGAAACACCATATATTTT
CASSLYGGTSGNTIYF
>TRBV11-3|once|TRBJ1-5|NA
TGTGCCAGCAGCTCTGGGTGGAATCAGCCCCAGCATTTT
CASSSGWNQPQHF
>TRBV5-1|NA|TRBJ2-5|NA
TGCGCCAGCAGCTCCATCGGCGGGGCAGGACAAGAGACCCAGTACTTC
CASSSIGGAGQETQYF
>TRBV11-3|NA|TRBJ2-5|TRBD2
TGTGCCAGCGGCATGGGACTAGCGGGAGGAGAGACCCAGTACTTC
CASGMGLAGGETQYF
>TRBV5-6|NA|TRBJ1-4|NA
TGTGCCAGCAGCCGCACACCGGACCCCAATGAAAAACTGTTTTTT
CASSRTPDPNEKLFF
>TRBV5-1|NA|TRBJ2-5|NA
TGCGCCAGCAGCTTGGTTTTCTCACAGTACGCAGAGACCCAGTACTTC
CASSLVFSQYAETQYF
>TRBV15|NA|TRBJ1-1|NA
TGTGCCACCAGCGGGTGGACGGGTACTGAAGCTTTCTTT
CATSGWTGTEAFF
>TRBV5-4|NA|TRBJ2-7|TRBD1
TGTGCCAGCAGCTTCTCCTTGGACAGGGCTAACGAGCAGTACTTC
CASSFSLDRANEQYF
>TRBV6-1|few|TRBJ1-4|NA
TGTGCCAGCAGTCGACAGCGAGGTTTTGGGGAAAAACTGTTTTTT
CASSRQRGFGEKLFF
>TRBV27|once|TRBJ2-5|NA
TGTGCCAGCAGTCAAATTATGGGGGAGACCCAGTACTTC
CASSQIMGETQYF
>TRBV13|NA|TRBJ2-3|TRBD2
TGTGCCAGCACCGAGCTTGGGACTAGCGGGAAGACAGATACGCAGTATTTT
CASTELGTSGKTDTQYF
>TRBV19|NA|TRBJ1-1|NA
TGTGCCAGTAGTATAAATGGCGGGACACACTTAAACACTGAAGCTTTCTTT
CASSINGGTHLNTEAFF
>TRBV5-1|NA|TRBJ1-6|NA
TGCGCCAGCAGCTTTGAGGGTCGGGATTCACCCCTCCACTTT
CASSFEGRDSPLHF
>TRBV4-1|few|TRBJ1-2|NA
TGCGCCAGCAGCCCTCAGGACGGTCTCTATGGCTACACCTTC
CASSPQDGLYGYTF
>TRBV7-3|NA|TRBJ2-2|NA
TGTGCCAGCACGGGGGACCCGAACACCGGGGAGCTGTTTTTT
CASTGDPNTGELFF
>TRBV13|NA|TRBJ1-2|NA
TGTGCCAGCAGCTTTGGTCAGAGGGCTAACTATGGCTACACCTTC
CASSFGQRANYGYTF
>TRBV28|NA|TRBJ1-2|NA
TGTGCCAGCAGTTTGTTTAGGGGGGGAGCGAGCTACACCTTC
CASSLFRGGASYTF
>TRBV30|NA|TRBJ2-2|TRBD2
TGTGCCTGTCTAGCGGGAAGCACCGGGGAGCTGTTTTTT
CACLAGSTGELFF
>TRBV9|NA|TRBJ2-4|NA
TGTGCCAGCAGCGTGACAGCGTTAGCCAAAAACATTCAGTACTTC
CASSVTALAKNIQYF
>TRBV5-4|NA|TRBJ1-4|TRBD1
TGTGCCAGCAGTGCCAGGGGGTCGAATGAAAAACTGTTTTTT
CASSARGSNEKLFF
>TRBV7-2|NA|TRBJ2-7|TRBD1
TGTGCCAGCAGCTTCAGACAGGGCTACGAGCAGTACTTC
CASSFRQGYEQYF
>TRBV12-5|NA|TRBJ1-2|TRBD1
TGTGCTAGTGGTTTGGCTACAGGGGACGTTCTGGTCGATGGCTACACCTTC
CASGLATGDVLVDGYTF
>TRBV19|NA|TRBJ1-5|NA
TGTGCCAGTAGCACGGACAGCAATAGCAATCAGCCCCAGCATTTT
CASSTDSNSNQPQHF
>TRBV6-6|NA|TRBJ2-5|NA
TGTGCCAGCAGTGGAACGAACGGAGAGACCCAGTACTTC
CASSGTNGETQYF
>TRBV7-3|once|TRBJ1-1|NA
TGTGCCAGCAGCCCAGGGACCGTCAAAGGTGAAGCTTTCTTT
CASSPGTVKGEAFF
>TRBV5-1|NA|TRBJ2-5|NA
TGCGCCAGCAGCTTGGTAGGTGGGACCCAGTACTTC
CASSLVGGTQYF
>TRBV7-2|once|TRBJ1-4|NA
TGTGCCAGCAGCTTAAGCGAGGGTAACGAAAAACTGTTTTTT
CASSLSEGNEKLFF
>TRBV11-2|NA|TRBJ2-3|TRBD2
TGTGCCAGCAGCCGGACTAGCGGGAGAGCCCAGTATTTT
CASSRTSGRAQYF
>TRBV6-5|NA|TRBJ1-4|NA
TGTGCAACTTACGGGGGGTCTAATGAAAAACTGTTTTTT
CATYGGSNEKLFF
>TRBV7-9|few|TRBJ2-5|NA
TGTGCCAGCAGCCCCGGGAGACAGGGAGAGACCCAGTACTTC
CASSPGRQGETQYF
>TRBV11-2|NA|TRBJ2-7|NA
TGTGCCAGCAGCTTGACGGGGTACGAGCAGTACTTC
CASSLTGYEQYF
>TRBV2|NA|TRBJ1-2|NA
TGTGCCAGCAGTTCGGCAGGGTGGAACTATGGCTACACCTTC
CASSSAGWNYGYTF
>TRBV5-1|once|TRBJ1-5|TRBD1
TGCGCCAGCAGCTCGGGACAGGAGGGTCAGCCCCAGCATTTT
CASSSGQEGQPQHF
>TRBV7-3|NA|TRBJ2-3|NA
TGTGCCAGCAGCTCTACTAGCACAGATACGCAGTATTTT
CASSSTSTDTQYF
>TRBV2|NA|TRBJ2-1|NA
TGTGCCAGCAAGCATTACAGAGATCGATACAATGAGCAGTTCTTC
CASKHYRDRYNEQFF
>TRBV29-1|NA|TRBJ1-1|TRBD1
TGCAGCGTTTCAACGACAGGGGGCGAGACTGAAGCTTTCTTT
CSVSTTGGETEAFF
>TRBV5-5|NA|TRBJ1-1|NA
TGTGCCAGCAGCTTTGGTCTGGTTCAAGGAAGTGAAGCTTTCTTT
CASSFGLVQGSEAFF
>TRBV19|NA|TRBJ2-5|NA
TGTGCCAGTAGTATTAAGCCACCTTCCTGGCGTGGGGAGACCCAGTACTTC
CASSIKPPSWRGETQYF
>TRBV19|NA|TRBJ1-2|NA
TGTGCCAGTAGTATCGGACAGCCCCCTGGCGGCTACACCTTC
CASSIGQPPGGYTF
>TRBV9|NA|TRBJ2-2|NA
TGTGCCAGCAGCGAGACAGGTTCGAACACCGGGGAGCTGTTTTTT
CASSETGSNTGELFF
>TRBV5-1|NA|TRBJ2-1|TRBD2
TGCGCCAGCAGCTTGGGGGCGGGAGGGCCTTTGAGTGAGCAGTTCTTC
CASSLGAGGPLSEQFF
>TRBV7-9|NA|TRBJ1-4|NA
TGTGCCAGCAGCTTAGGCCAGGGAAATGAAAAACTGTTTTTT
CASSLGQGNEKLFF